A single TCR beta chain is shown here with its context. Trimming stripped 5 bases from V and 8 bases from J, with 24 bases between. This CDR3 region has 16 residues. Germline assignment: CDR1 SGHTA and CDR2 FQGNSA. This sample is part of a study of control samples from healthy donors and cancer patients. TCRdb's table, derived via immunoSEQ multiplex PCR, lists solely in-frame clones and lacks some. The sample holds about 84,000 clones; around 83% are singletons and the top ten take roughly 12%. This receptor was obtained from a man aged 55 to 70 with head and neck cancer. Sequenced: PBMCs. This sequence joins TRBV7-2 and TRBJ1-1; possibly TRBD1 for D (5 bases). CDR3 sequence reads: CASSPRGSVFGDEAFF. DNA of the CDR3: TGTGCCAGCAGCCCTAGAGGTAGCGTCTTCGGGGACGAAGCTTTCTTT. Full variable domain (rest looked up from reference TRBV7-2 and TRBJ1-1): GAGVSQSPSNKVTEKGKDVELRCDPISGHTALYWYRQSLGQGLEFLIYFQGNSAPDKSGLPSDRFSAERTGGSVSTLTIQRTQQEDSAVYLCASSPRGSVFGDEAFFGQGTRLTVV.